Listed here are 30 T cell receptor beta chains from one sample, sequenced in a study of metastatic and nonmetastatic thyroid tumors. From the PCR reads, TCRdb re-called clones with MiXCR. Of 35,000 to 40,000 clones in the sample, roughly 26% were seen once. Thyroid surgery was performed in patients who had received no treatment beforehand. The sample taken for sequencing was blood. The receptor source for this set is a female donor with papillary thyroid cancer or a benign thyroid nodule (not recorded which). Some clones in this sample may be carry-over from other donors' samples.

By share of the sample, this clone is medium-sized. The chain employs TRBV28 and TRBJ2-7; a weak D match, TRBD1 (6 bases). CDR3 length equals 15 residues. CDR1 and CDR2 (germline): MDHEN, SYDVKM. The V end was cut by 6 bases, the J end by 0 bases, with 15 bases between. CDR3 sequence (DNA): TGTGCCAGCAGACCTCAGGGGCCGAACTCCTACGAGCAGTACTTC. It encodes CASRPQGPNSYEQYF.

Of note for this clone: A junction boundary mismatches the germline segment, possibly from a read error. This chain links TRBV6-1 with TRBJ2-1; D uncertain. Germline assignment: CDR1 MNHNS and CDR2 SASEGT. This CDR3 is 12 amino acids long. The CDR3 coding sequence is TGTGCCGGCAGTCCCCGGTGGTATGAGCAGTTCTTC. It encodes CAGSPRWYEQFF.

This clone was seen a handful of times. Written as DNA, the CDR3 is TGTGCCAGCAGTCTGGGGGAATTGGGCGAGCAGTACTTC. Its protein product is CASSLGELGEQYF. This sequence joins TRBV27 and TRBJ2-7; D is perhaps TRBD1 or TRBD2 (5 bases each). Trimming removed 5 bases from V and 6 bases from J, with 14 bases in between. There are 13 residues in the CDR3. The V gene's germline CDR1 is MNHEY and CDR2 SMNVEV (reference sequence).

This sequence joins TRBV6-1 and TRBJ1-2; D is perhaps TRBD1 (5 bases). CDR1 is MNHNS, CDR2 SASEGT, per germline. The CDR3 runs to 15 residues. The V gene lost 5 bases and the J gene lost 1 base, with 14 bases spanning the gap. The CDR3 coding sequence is TGTGCCAGCAGTAACCCCTGGGACCGTAACTATGGCTACACCTTC. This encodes CASSNPWDRNYGYTF.

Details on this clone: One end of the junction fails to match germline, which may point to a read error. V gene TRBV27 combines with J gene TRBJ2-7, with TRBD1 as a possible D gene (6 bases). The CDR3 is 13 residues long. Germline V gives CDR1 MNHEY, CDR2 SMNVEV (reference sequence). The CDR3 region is CASRNRVTYEHYF. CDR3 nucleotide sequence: TGTGCCAGCAGAAACAGGGTCACCTACGAGCATTACTTC.

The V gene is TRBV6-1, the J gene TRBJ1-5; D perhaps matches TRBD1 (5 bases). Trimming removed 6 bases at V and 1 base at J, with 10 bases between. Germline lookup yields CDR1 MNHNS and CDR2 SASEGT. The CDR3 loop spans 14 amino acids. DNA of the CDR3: TGTGCCAGCAGCCAGGGATACAGCAATCAGCCCCAGCATTTT. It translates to CASSQGYSNQPQHF.

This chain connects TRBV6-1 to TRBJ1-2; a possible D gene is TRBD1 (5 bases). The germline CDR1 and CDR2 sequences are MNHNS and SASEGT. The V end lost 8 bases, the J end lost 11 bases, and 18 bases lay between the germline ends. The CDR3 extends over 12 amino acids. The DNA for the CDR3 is TGTGCCAGCGGTGTGGAGACAGCTAAATACACCTTC. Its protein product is CASGVETAKYTF.

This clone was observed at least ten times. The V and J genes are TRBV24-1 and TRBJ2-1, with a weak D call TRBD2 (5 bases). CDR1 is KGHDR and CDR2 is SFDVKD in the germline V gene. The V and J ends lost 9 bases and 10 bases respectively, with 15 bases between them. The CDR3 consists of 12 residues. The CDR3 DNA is TGTGCCACCTCACTAGGATCGGGGGAGCAGTTCTTC. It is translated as CATSLGSGEQFF.

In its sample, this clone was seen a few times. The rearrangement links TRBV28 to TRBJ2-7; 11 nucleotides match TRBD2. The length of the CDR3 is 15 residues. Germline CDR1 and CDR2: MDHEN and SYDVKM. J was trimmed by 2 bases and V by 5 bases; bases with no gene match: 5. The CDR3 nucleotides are TGTGCCAGCAGTCCGGGGACTAGCGGAACCTACGAGCAGTACTTC. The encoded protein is CASSPGTSGTYEQYF.

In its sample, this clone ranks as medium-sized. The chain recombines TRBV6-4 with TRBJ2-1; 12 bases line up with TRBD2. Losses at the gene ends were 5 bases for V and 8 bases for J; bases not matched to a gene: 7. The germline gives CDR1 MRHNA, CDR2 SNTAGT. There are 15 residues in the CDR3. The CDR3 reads CASSLLAGGGDEQFF. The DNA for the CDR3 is TGTGCCAGCAGTTTACTAGCGGGAGGCGGAGATGAGCAGTTCTTC.

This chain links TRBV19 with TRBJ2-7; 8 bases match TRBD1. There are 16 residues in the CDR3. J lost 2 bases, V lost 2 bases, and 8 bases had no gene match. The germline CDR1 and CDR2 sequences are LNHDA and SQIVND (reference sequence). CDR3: CASSITGTGLTYEQYF. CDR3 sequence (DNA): TGTGCCAGTAGTATAACCGGGACAGGCCTGACCTACGAGCAGTACTTC.

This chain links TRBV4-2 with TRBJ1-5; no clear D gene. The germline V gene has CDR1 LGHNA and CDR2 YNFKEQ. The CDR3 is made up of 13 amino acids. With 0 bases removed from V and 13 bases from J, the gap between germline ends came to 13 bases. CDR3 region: CASSQDLQSRQHF. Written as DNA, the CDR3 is TGTGCCAGCAGCCAAGATCTGCAGAGTCGTCAGCATTTT.

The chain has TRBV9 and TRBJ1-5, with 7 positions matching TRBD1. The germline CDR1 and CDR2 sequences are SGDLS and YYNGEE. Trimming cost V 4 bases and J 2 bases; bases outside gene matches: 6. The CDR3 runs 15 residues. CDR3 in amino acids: CASSPGGGGNQPQHF. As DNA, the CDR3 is TGTGCCAGCAGCCCAGGGGGAGGAGGCAATCAGCCCCAGCATTTT.

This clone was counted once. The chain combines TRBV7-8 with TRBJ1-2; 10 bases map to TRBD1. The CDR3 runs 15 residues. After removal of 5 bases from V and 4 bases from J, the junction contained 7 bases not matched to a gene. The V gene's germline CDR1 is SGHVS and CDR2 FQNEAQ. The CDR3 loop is CASSVTGGLGYGYTF. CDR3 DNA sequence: TGTGCCAGCAGCGTGACAGGGGGCTTGGGCTATGGCTACACCTTC.

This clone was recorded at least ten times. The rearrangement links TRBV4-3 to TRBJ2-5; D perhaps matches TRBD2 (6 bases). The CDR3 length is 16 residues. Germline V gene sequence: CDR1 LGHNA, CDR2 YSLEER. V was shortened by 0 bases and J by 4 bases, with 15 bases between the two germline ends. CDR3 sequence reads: CASSQEGFAGRETQYF. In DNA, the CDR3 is TGCGCCAGCAGCCAAGAAGGATTCGCCGGGAGAGAGACCCAGTACTTC.

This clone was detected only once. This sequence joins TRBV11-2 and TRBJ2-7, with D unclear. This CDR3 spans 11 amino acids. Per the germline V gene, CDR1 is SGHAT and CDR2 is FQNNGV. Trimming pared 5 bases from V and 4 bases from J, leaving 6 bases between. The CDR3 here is CASSLLYEQYF. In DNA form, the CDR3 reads TGTGCCAGCAGCCTCCTTTACGAGCAGTACTTC.

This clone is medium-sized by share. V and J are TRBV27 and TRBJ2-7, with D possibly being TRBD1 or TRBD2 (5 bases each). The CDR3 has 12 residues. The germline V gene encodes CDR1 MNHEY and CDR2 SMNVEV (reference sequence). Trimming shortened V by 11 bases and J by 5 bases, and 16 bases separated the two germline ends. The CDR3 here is CASAGAAHEQYF. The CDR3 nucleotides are TGTGCCTCGGCCGGGGCCGCCCACGAGCAGTACTTC.

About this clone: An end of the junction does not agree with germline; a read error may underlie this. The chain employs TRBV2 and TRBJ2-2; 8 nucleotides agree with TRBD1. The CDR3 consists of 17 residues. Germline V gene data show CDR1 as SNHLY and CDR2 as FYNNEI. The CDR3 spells CASSGGGQGGGTWELFF. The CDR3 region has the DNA TGTGCCAGCAGTGGAGGAGGACAGGGAGGAGGCACCTGGGAGCTGTTTTTT.

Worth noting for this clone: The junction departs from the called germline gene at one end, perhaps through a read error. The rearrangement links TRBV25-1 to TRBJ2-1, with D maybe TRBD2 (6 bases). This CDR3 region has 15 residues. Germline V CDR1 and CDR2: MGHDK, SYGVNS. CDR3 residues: CVSSEVAGRGNEQFF. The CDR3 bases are TGTGTCAGCAGTGAGGTCGCGGGAAGGGGCAATGAGCAGTTCTTC.

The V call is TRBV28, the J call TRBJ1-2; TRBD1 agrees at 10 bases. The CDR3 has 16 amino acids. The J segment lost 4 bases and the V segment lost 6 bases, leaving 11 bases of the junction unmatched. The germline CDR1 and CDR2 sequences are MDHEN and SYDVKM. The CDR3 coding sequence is TGTGCCAGCAGGATTCCGGGACAGGGGACGGCCTATGGCTACACCTTC. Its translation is CASRIPGQGTAYGYTF.

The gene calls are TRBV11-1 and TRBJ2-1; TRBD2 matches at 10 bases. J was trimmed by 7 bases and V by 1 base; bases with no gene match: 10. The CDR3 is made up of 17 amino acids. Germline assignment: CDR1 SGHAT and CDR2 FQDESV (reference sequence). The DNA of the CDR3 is TGTGCCAGCAGCTTAGGTTTGGCACTAGCGGGGTTTAATGAGCAGTTCTTC. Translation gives CASSLGLALAGFNEQFF.

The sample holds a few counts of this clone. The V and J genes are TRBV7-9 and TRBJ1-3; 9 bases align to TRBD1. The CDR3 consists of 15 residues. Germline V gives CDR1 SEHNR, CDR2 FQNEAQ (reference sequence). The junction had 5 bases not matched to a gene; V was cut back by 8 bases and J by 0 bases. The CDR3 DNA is TGTGCCAGCGGCGGACAGGGGACCTCTGGAAACACCATATATTTT. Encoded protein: CASGGQGTSGNTIYF.

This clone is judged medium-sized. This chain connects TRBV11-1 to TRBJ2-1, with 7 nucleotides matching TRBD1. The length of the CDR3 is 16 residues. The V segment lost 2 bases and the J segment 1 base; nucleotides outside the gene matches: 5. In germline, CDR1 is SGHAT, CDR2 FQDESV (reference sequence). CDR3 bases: TGTGCCAGCAGCTTAATTGGGGGACAGTCCTACAATGAGCAGTTCTTC. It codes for CASSLIGGQSYNEQFF. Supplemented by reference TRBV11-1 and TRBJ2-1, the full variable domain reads EAEVAQSPRYKITEKSQAVAFWCDPISGHATLYWYRQILGQGPELLVQFQDESVVDDSQLPKDRFSAERLKGVDSTLKIQPAELGDSAMYLCASSLIGGQSYNEQFFGPGTRLTVL.

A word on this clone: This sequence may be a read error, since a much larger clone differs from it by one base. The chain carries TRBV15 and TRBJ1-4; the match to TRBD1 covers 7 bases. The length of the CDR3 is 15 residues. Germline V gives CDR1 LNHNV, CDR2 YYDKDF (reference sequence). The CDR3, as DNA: TGTGCCACCAGCCTCAACAGGGGAACTAATGGAAAACTGTTTTTT. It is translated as CATSLNRGTNGKLFF. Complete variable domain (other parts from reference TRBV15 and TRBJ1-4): DAMVIQNPRYQVTQFGKPVTLSCSQTLNHNVMYWYQQKSSQAPKLLFHYYDKDFNNEADTPDNFQSRRPNTSFCFLDIRSPGLGDTAMYLCATSLNRGTNGKLFFGSGTQLSVL.

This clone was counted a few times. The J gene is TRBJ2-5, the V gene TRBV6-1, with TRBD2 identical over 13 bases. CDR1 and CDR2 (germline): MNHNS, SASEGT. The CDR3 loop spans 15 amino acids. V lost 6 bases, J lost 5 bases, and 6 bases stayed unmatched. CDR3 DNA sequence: TGTGCCAGCAGCCGGACTAGCGGGAGTGGGGAGACCCAGTACTTC. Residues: CASSRTSGSGETQYF.

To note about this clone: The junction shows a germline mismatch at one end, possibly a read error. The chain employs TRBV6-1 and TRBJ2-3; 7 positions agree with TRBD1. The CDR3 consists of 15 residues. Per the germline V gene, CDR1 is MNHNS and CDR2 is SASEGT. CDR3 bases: TGTGCCAGCAGTGAGAGGAGACAGGGCGTTGGTACGGAGTATTTT. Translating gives CASSERRQGVGTEYF.

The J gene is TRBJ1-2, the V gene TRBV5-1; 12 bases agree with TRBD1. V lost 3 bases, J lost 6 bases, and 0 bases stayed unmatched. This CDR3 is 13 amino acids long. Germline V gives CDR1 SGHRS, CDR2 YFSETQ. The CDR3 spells CASSWDRGHGYTF. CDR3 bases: TGCGCCAGCAGCTGGGACAGGGGGCATGGCTACACCTTC.

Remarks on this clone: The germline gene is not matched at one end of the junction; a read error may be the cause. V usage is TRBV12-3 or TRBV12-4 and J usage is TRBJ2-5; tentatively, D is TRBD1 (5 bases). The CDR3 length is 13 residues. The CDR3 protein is CASSFQGSQTQYF. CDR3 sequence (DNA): TGTGCCAGTAGTTTTCAGGGTTCGCAGACCCAGTACTTC.

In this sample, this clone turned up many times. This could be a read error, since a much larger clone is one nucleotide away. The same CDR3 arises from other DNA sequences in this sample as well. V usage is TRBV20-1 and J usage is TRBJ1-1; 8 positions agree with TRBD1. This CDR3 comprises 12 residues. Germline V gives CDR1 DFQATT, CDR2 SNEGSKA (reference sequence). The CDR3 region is CSADREGTEAFF. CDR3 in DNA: TGCAGTGCGGACAGGGAGGGAACTGAAGCTTTCTTC.

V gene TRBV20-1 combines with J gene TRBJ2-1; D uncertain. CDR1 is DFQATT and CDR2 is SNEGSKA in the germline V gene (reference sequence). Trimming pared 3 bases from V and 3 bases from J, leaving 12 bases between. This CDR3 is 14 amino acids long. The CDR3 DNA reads TGCAGTGCTAGTACACTTTGGTTCTACAATGAGCAGTTCTTC. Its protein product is CSASTLWFYNEQFF.